Listed below are T cell receptor beta chains from one sample, sequenced in a study of OX40 agonist ivuxolimab in advanced cancers. Produced via immunoSEQ multiplex PCR; TCRdb's table is partial and in-frame only. This table has about 28,000 clones, more than 65% appearing once. Source: CD4+ or CD8+ T cells sorted from blood, taken in a trial of the OX40 agonist ivuxolimab. These receptors came from an adult with an advanced solid tumor such as melanoma, head and neck, liver or kidney cancer. The CDR3 runs from the conserved cysteine through the conserved F or W. The D gene is left open where the match is weak. The listing skips clone size in some rows; elsewhere it reads once, few, many or a size class.

V gene: TRBV13; J gene: TRBJ1-5; clone size: NA; CDR3 length: 15; D gene: NA; CDR3 DNA: TGTGCCAGCAGCTTAGGCCGGCCGGGGAATCAGCCCCAGCATTTT; CDR3 protein: CASSLGRPGNQPQHF
V gene: TRBV6-1; J gene: TRBJ1-6; clone size: NA; CDR3 length: 14; D gene: NA; CDR3 DNA: TGTGCCAGCTGCCTCGCGGAGTATAATTCACCCCTCCACTTT; CDR3 protein: CASCLAEYNSPLHF
V gene: TRBV5-1; J gene: TRBJ2-2; clone size: NA; CDR3 length: 17; D gene: NA; CDR3 DNA: TGCGCCAGCAGCTTGCCCAGCCATATATGGAGCACCGGGGAGCTGTTTTTT; CDR3 protein: CASSLPSHIWSTGELFF
V gene: TRBV10-3; J gene: TRBJ2-3; clone size: NA; CDR3 length: 17; D gene: TRBD1; CDR3 DNA: TGTGCCATCAGTGAGTCGTCAGGGGGCGCCGTGACAGATACGCAGTATTTT; CDR3 protein: CAISESSGGAVTDTQYF
V gene: TRBV27; J gene: TRBJ2-2; clone size: NA; CDR3 length: 18; D gene: TRBD2; CDR3 DNA: TGTGCCAGCAGCCCAGGACTAGCGGGGGGGCTTTACACCGGGGAGCTGTTTTTT; CDR3 protein: CASSPGLAGGLYTGELFF
V gene: TRBV19; J gene: TRBJ1-1; clone size: NA; CDR3 length: 15; D gene: NA; CDR3 DNA: TGTGCCAGTAGTATAGGGGGTCCGGCGAACACTGAAGCTTTCTTT; CDR3 protein: CASSIGGPANTEAFF
V gene: TRBV5-6; J gene: TRBJ2-7; clone size: once; CDR3 length: 15; D gene: NA; CDR3 DNA: TGTGCCAGCAGCTTGGAGCGGCCTGGGAACTACGAGCAGTACTTC; CDR3 protein: CASSLERPGNYEQYF
V gene: TRBV11-2; J gene: TRBJ2-1; clone size: NA; CDR3 length: 19; D gene: NA; CDR3 DNA: TGTGCCAGCAGCTTAAGTTCCCTGCGACTCCGATCCTCCTACAATGAGCAGTTCTTC; CDR3 protein: CASSLSSLRLRSSYNEQFF
V gene: TRBV4-3; J gene: TRBJ1-6; clone size: NA; CDR3 length: 18; D gene: NA; CDR3 DNA: TGCGCCAGCAGCCAAGATCTTTGGGCGGGACCTGATAATTCACCCCTCCACTTT; CDR3 protein: CASSQDLWAGPDNSPLHF
V gene: TRBV27; J gene: TRBJ2-1; clone size: NA; CDR3 length: 13; D gene: NA; CDR3 DNA: TGTGCCAGCAGTTTAACCGGGGACAATGAGCAGTTCTTC; CDR3 protein: CASSLTGDNEQFF
V gene: TRBV4-2; J gene: TRBJ2-2; clone size: NA; CDR3 length: 16; D gene: TRBD2; CDR3 DNA: TGTGCCAGCAGCCAAGGTTGGGCGGGGGGCGGCGGGGAGCTGTTTTTT; CDR3 protein: CASSQGWAGGGGELFF
V gene: TRBV4-1; J gene: TRBJ1-4; clone size: NA; CDR3 length: 14; D gene: NA; CDR3 DNA: TGCGCCAGCAGCCACCGGGCTAGGAATGAAAAACTGTTTTTT; CDR3 protein: CASSHRARNEKLFF
V gene: TRBV5-8; J gene: TRBJ2-5; clone size: NA; CDR3 length: 15; D gene: NA; CDR3 DNA: TGTGCCAGCAGGGATGGGGCGAGTTGGGGAGAGACCCAGTACTTC; CDR3 protein: CASRDGASWGETQYF
V gene: TRBV9; J gene: TRBJ1-6; clone size: few; CDR3 length: 16; D gene: NA; CDR3 DNA: TGTGCCAGCAGCGTGGGAAGTAGCTCCTATAATTCACCCCTCCACTTT; CDR3 protein: CASSVGSSSYNSPLHF
V gene: TRBV11-2; J gene: TRBJ1-2; clone size: few; CDR3 length: 15; D gene: TRBD1; CDR3 DNA: TGTGCCAGCAGCTCCCCAGGACAGGGGGCGCTTGGCTACACCTTC; CDR3 protein: CASSSPGQGALGYTF
V gene: TRBV4-2; J gene: TRBJ2-1; clone size: NA; CDR3 length: 16; D gene: TRBD1; CDR3 DNA: TGTGCCAGCAGCCAGGCAACCGGGACAGGTTACAATGAGCAGTTCTTC; CDR3 protein: CASSQATGTGYNEQFF
V gene: TRBV5-5; J gene: TRBJ1-1; clone size: few; CDR3 length: 14; D gene: NA; CDR3 DNA: TGTGCCAGCAGCTCCCACTACTTGAACACTGAAGCTTTCTTT; CDR3 protein: CASSSHYLNTEAFF
V gene: TRBV13; J gene: TRBJ1-2; clone size: NA; CDR3 length: 14; D gene: NA; CDR3 DNA: TGTGCCAGCAGCCCTGGGACAAGTAACTATGGCTACACCTTC; CDR3 protein: CASSPGTSNYGYTF
V gene: TRBV5-4; J gene: TRBJ2-7; clone size: NA; CDR3 length: 16; D gene: NA; CDR3 DNA: TGTGCCAGCAGCCAAGCCACGCCTAGCGAAACCTACGAGCAGTACTTC; CDR3 protein: CASSQATPSETYEQYF
V gene: TRBV5-4; J gene: TRBJ2-7; clone size: NA; CDR3 length: 15; D gene: NA; CDR3 DNA: TGTGCCAGCAGCTTTGGTGGGACGGATGCCTACGAGCAGTACTTC; CDR3 protein: CASSFGGTDAYEQYF
V gene: TRBV4-1; J gene: TRBJ2-1; clone size: NA; CDR3 length: 14; D gene: NA; CDR3 DNA: TGCGCCAGCAGCCAGGGGGTAGTAGGGAGTGAGCAGTTCTTC; CDR3 protein: CASSQGVVGSEQFF
V gene: TRBV28; J gene: TRBJ2-7; clone size: NA; CDR3 length: 18; D gene: TRBD2; CDR3 DNA: TGTGCCAGCAGCCCCGTCCCCGGGGGGGCGACTCTTTCCTACGAGCAGTACTTC; CDR3 protein: CASSPVPGGATLSYEQYF
V gene: TRBV7-2; J gene: TRBJ1-2; clone size: NA; CDR3 length: 13; D gene: TRBD1; CDR3 DNA: TGTGCCAGCAGCATTGGGACAGGGGATGGCTACACCTTC; CDR3 protein: CASSIGTGDGYTF
V gene: TRBV19; J gene: TRBJ2-1; clone size: NA; CDR3 length: 17; D gene: TRBD1; CDR3 DNA: TGTGCCAGTACCCCGGACAGGGGGCTTCGCTCCTACAATGAGCAGTTCTTC; CDR3 protein: CASTPDRGLRSYNEQFF
V gene: TRBV27; J gene: TRBJ2-7; clone size: NA; CDR3 length: 14; D gene: NA; CDR3 DNA: TGTGCCAGCAGTAACCTCCCCACCTTCTACGAGCAGTACTTC; CDR3 protein: CASSNLPTFYEQYF
V gene: TRBV19; J gene: TRBJ1-2; clone size: NA; CDR3 length: 11; D gene: NA; CDR3 DNA: TGTGCCACCGAGGTGGGGGGCGGCTACACCTTC; CDR3 protein: CATEVGGGYTF
V gene: TRBV5-1; J gene: TRBJ1-1; clone size: NA; CDR3 length: 14; D gene: NA; CDR3 DNA: TGCGCCAGCAGCTTGGAAGGGGGAAACACTGAAGCTTTCTTT; CDR3 protein: CASSLEGGNTEAFF
V gene: TRBV5-1; J gene: TRBJ1-2; clone size: medium-sized; CDR3 length: 15; D gene: TRBD1; CDR3 DNA: TGCGCCAGCAGCTCCCTCCTGACAGGGGGGAAAGGCTACACCTTC; CDR3 protein: CASSSLLTGGKGYTF
V gene: TRBV10-3; J gene: TRBJ2-3; clone size: NA; CDR3 length: 12; D gene: NA; CDR3 DNA: TGTGCCATCAGTGAGACCGTAGATACGCAGTATTTT; CDR3 protein: CAISETVDTQYF
V gene: TRBV29-1; J gene: TRBJ2-7; clone size: NA; CDR3 length: 15; D gene: NA; CDR3 DNA: TGCAGCGTCGAAGAGGGGTCCCCGCGCACCTACGAGCAGTACTTC; CDR3 protein: CSVEEGSPRTYEQYF
V gene: TRBV9; J gene: TRBJ2-2; clone size: medium-sized; CDR3 length: 18; D gene: TRBD2; CDR3 DNA: TGTGCCAGCAGCGTAGAAGAACTAGCGGGGGGGCACACCGGGGAGCTGTTTTTT; CDR3 protein: CASSVEELAGGHTGELFF
V gene: TRBV7-8; J gene: TRBJ2-3; clone size: NA; CDR3 length: 17; D gene: TRBD2; CDR3 DNA: TGTGCCAGCAGCTTAGGTGTCCGCGGGGGGTATCCAGATACGCAGTATTTT; CDR3 protein: CASSLGVRGGYPDTQYF
V gene: TRBV5-1; J gene: TRBJ2-5; clone size: NA; CDR3 length: 13; D gene: NA; CDR3 DNA: TGCGCCAGCAGCCTGGACCGCGTAGAGACCCAGTACTTC; CDR3 protein: CASSLDRVETQYF
V gene: TRBV4-3; J gene: TRBJ2-5; clone size: NA; CDR3 length: 16; D gene: NA; CDR3 DNA: TGCGCCAGCAGCCAAGGGGGAGGGGGCGCCGGGGAGACCCAGTACTTC; CDR3 protein: CASSQGGGGAGETQYF
V gene: TRBV5-5; J gene: TRBJ1-1; clone size: NA; CDR3 length: 15; D gene: NA; CDR3 DNA: TGTGCCAGCAGCTTGGTCGCAGAGCTGTACACTGAAGCTTTCTTT; CDR3 protein: CASSLVAELYTEAFF
V gene: TRBV25-1; J gene: TRBJ2-2; clone size: NA; CDR3 length: 11; D gene: TRBD2; CDR3 DNA: TGTGCCACCGCGCGGGGGGGGGAGCTGTTTTTT; CDR3 protein: CATARGGELFF
V gene: TRBV4-1; J gene: TRBJ1-2; clone size: few; CDR3 length: 15; D gene: NA; CDR3 DNA: TGCGCCAGCAGCCAAGAACGGGCAGCTAACTATGGCTACACCTTC; CDR3 protein: CASSQERAANYGYTF
V gene: TRBV7-9; J gene: TRBJ1-6; clone size: NA; CDR3 length: 15; D gene: NA; CDR3 DNA: TGTGCCAGCAGCCAAGCGGACAGTTATAATTCACCCCTCCACTTT; CDR3 protein: CASSQADSYNSPLHF
V gene: TRBV7-3; J gene: TRBJ2-1; clone size: NA; CDR3 length: 15; D gene: TRBD1; CDR3 DNA: TGTGCCAGCAGCCCGACCGACAGGGGCTACAATGAGCAGTTCTTC; CDR3 protein: CASSPTDRGYNEQFF
V gene: TRBV5-4; J gene: TRBJ1-1; clone size: few; CDR3 length: 14; D gene: NA; CDR3 DNA: TGTGCCAGCAGCTTGTCGGGGGACGGCACTGAAGCTTTCTTT; CDR3 protein: CASSLSGDGTEAFF
V gene: TRBV9; J gene: TRBJ1-6; clone size: NA; CDR3 length: 15; D gene: NA; CDR3 DNA: TGTGCCAGCAGCGTAGATGACTTCGATAATTCACCCCTCCACTTT; CDR3 protein: CASSVDDFDNSPLHF
V gene: TRBV7-8; J gene: TRBJ1-5; clone size: NA; CDR3 length: 15; D gene: NA; CDR3 DNA: TGTGCCAGCAGCGACGGGGTTCAGAGAAATCAGCCCCAGCATTTT; CDR3 protein: CASSDGVQRNQPQHF
V gene: TRBV6-1; J gene: TRBJ2-7; clone size: NA; CDR3 length: 13; D gene: TRBD1; CDR3 DNA: TGTGCCAGCAGTGGGACAGGGACCTACGAGCAGTACTTC; CDR3 protein: CASSGTGTYEQYF
V gene: TRBV7-4; J gene: TRBJ2-7; clone size: once; CDR3 length: 15; D gene: NA; CDR3 DNA: TGTGCCAGCAGCTACTCCCGGTGGGGGTCCTACGAGCAGTACTTC; CDR3 protein: CASSYSRWGSYEQYF
V gene: TRBV6-5; J gene: TRBJ2-7; clone size: NA; CDR3 length: 13; D gene: NA; CDR3 DNA: TGTGCCAGCAGTCCCGGGACGGGCCTCGAGCAGTACTTC; CDR3 protein: CASSPGTGLEQYF
V gene: TRBV10-3; J gene: TRBJ1-6; clone size: NA; CDR3 length: 13; D gene: NA; CDR3 DNA: TGTGCCATCAGTGAGCCCACGAAGGCACAGTCGCCGTTT; CDR3 protein: CAISEPTKAQSPF
V gene: TRBV9; J gene: TRBJ2-3; clone size: NA; CDR3 length: 13; D gene: NA; CDR3 DNA: TGTGCCAGCAGCGTAGTAGGGACAGATACGCAGTATTTT; CDR3 protein: CASSVVGTDTQYF
V gene: TRBV5-4; J gene: TRBJ1-1; clone size: few; CDR3 length: 15; D gene: NA; CDR3 DNA: TGTGCCAGCAGCTTGGACAGGGCCGTGAACACTGAAGCTTTCTTT; CDR3 protein: CASSLDRAVNTEAFF
V gene: TRBV6-5; J gene: TRBJ1-2; clone size: NA; CDR3 length: 14; D gene: NA; CDR3 DNA: TGTGCCAGCAGGCCTGGGACGGAAAACTATGGCTACACCTTC; CDR3 protein: CASRPGTENYGYTF
V gene: TRBV7-4; J gene: TRBJ2-3; clone size: NA; CDR3 length: 15; D gene: TRBD1; CDR3 DNA: TGTGCCAGCAGCACAGACAGGGGTAGCACAGATACGCAGTATTTT; CDR3 protein: CASSTDRGSTDTQYF
V gene: TRBV6-5; J gene: TRBJ1-2; clone size: NA; CDR3 length: 14; D gene: NA; CDR3 DNA: TGTGCCAGCAGTTACGGTACGGTTAACTATGGCTACACCTTC; CDR3 protein: CASSYGTVNYGYTF
V gene: TRBV19; J gene: TRBJ1-3; clone size: NA; CDR3 length: 12; D gene: NA; CDR3 DNA: TGTGCCAGTACCCGAGACGGAAACACCATATATTTT; CDR3 protein: CASTRDGNTIYF
V gene: TRBV5-1; J gene: TRBJ2-2; clone size: NA; CDR3 length: 14; D gene: TRBD2; CDR3 DNA: TGCGCCAGCATCGGGACTAGCGGCTTGGGGGAGCTGTTTTTT; CDR3 protein: CASIGTSGLGELFF
V gene: TRBV2; J gene: TRBJ1-2; clone size: NA; CDR3 length: 15; D gene: TRBD1; CDR3 DNA: TGTGCCAGCAGTGTACAGGGGAGAGCTAACTATGGCTACACCTTC; CDR3 protein: CASSVQGRANYGYTF
V gene: TRBV2; J gene: TRBJ2-7; clone size: NA; CDR3 length: 13; D gene: TRBD1; CDR3 DNA: TGTGCCAGCAAGGTTGGGACAGGGTACGAGCAGTACTTC; CDR3 protein: CASKVGTGYEQYF
V gene: TRBV5-5; J gene: TRBJ2-5; clone size: NA; CDR3 length: 16; D gene: TRBD2; CDR3 DNA: TGTGCCAGCAGCCTACGACTAGCGGGGTTACAAGAGACCCAGTACTTC; CDR3 protein: CASSLRLAGLQETQYF
V gene: TRBV7-2; J gene: TRBJ2-7; clone size: NA; CDR3 length: 15; D gene: NA; CDR3 DNA: TGTGCCAGCAGCGCCCTTGGCGCGTTCTCCTACGAGCAGTACTTC; CDR3 protein: CASSALGAFSYEQYF
V gene: TRBV29-1; J gene: TRBJ2-7; clone size: once; CDR3 length: 12; D gene: NA; CDR3 DNA: TGCAGCGTTGAGCACAGCCCCTACGAGCAGTACTTC; CDR3 protein: CSVEHSPYEQYF
V gene: TRBV9; J gene: TRBJ1-1; clone size: NA; CDR3 length: 15; D gene: NA; CDR3 DNA: TGTGCCAGCAGCGTTCGGGACCGACCGAACACTGAAGCTTTCTTT; CDR3 protein: CASSVRDRPNTEAFF